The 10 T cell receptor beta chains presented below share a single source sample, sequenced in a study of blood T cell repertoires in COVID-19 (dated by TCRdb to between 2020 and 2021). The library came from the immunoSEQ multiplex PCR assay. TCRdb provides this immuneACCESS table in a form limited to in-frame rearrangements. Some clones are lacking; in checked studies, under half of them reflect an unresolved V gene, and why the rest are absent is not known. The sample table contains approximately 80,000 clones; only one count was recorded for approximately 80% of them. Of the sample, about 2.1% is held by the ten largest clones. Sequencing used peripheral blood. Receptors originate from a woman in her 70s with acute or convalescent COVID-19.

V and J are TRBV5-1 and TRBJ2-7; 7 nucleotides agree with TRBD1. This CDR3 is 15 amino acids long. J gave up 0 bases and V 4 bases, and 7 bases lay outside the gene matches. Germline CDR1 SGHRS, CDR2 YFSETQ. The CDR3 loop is CASSQGQPSSYEQYF. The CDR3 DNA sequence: TGCGCCAGCAGCCAGGGACAGCCGAGCTCCTACGAGCAGTACTTC.

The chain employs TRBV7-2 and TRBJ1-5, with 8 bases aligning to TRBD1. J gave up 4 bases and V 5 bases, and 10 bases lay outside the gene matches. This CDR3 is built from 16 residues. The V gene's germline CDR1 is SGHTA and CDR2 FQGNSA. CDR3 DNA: TGTGCCAGCAGCACCACCTTGACAGGGGAGAATCAGCCCCAGCATTTT. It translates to CASSTTLTGENQPQHF.

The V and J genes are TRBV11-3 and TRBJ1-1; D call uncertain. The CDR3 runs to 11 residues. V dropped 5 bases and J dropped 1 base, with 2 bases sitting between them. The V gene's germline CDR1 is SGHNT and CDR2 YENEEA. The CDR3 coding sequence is TGTGCCAGCAGCCGGAACACTGAAGCTTTCTTT. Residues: CASSRNTEAFF.

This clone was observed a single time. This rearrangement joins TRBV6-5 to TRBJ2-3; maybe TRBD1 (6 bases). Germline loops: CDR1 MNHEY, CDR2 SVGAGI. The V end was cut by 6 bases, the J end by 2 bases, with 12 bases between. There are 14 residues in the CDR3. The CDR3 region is CASRTGQPTDTQYF. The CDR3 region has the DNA TGTGCCAGCAGGACTGGACAGCCCACAGATACGCAGTATTTT.

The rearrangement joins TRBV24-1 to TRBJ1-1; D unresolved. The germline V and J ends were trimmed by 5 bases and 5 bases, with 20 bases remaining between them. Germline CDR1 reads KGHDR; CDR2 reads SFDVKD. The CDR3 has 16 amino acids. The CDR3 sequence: CATSGDRGGFPTEAFF. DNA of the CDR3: TGTGCCACCAGTGGCGATCGAGGTGGCTTCCCGACTGAAGCTTTCTTT.

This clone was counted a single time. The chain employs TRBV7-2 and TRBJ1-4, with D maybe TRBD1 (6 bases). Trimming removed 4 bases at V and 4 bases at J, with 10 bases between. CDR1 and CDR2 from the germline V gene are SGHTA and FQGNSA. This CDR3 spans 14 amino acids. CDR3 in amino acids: CASSSDRLNEKLFF. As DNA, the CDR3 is TGTGCCAGCAGCTCGGACAGACTTAATGAAAAACTGTTTTTT.

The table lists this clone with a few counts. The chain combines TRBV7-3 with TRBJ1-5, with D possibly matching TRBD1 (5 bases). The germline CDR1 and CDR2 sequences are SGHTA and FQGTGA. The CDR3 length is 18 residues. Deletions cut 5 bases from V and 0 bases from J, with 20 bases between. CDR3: CASSLIGGKHYSNQPQHF. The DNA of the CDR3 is TGTGCCAGCAGCCTAATTGGGGGGAAGCACTATAGCAATCAGCCCCAGCATTTT.

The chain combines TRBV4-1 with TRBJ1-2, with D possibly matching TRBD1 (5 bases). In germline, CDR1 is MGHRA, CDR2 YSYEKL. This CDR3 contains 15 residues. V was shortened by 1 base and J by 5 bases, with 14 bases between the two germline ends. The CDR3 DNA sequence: TGCGCCAGCAGCCAAGCTTCAGGGCTGGGGTATGGCTACACCTTC. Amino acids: CASSQASGLGYGYTF.

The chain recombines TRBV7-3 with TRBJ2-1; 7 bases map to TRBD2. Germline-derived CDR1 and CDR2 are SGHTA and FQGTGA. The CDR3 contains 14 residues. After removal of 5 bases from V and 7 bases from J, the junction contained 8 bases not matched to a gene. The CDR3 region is CASSPLAGGNEQFF. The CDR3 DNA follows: TGTGCCAGCAGCCCACTAGCCGGGGGGAATGAGCAGTTCTTC.

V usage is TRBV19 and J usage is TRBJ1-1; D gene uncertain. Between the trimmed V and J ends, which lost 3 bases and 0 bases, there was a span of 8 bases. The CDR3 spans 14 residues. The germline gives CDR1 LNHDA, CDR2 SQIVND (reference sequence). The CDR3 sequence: CASSIYGLNTEAFF. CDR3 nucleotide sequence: TGTGCCAGTAGTATCTACGGTTTGAACACTGAAGCTTTCTTT.